Described below is a single T cell receptor (beta chain) sequence and its context. This sample was included in a study of shared clonotypes between healthy human individuals. The CDR3 length is 16 residues. CDR1 is SGHRS and CDR2 is YFSETQ in the germline V gene. Trimming cost V 1 base and J 2 bases; bases outside gene matches: 8. Sequencing used immunoSEQ multiplex PCR; TCRdb keeps in-frame clones, though not all of them. The profile covers fewer than 1.6 million clones, with around 98.5% appearing a single time and approximately 0.38% taken by the ten largest. This sequence was found in a man aged 30 to 39 in good health. Material for sequencing was naive CD4+ T cells sorted from blood. Subset reported: CD45RA+ positively selected. The rearrangement joins TRBV5-1 to TRBJ2-5, with 7 bases lining up with TRBD1. This CDR3 is CASSLQPGQTQETQYF. CDR3 nucleotide sequence: TGCGCCAGCAGCTTGCAACCGGGACAGACTCAAGAGACCCAGTACTTC.